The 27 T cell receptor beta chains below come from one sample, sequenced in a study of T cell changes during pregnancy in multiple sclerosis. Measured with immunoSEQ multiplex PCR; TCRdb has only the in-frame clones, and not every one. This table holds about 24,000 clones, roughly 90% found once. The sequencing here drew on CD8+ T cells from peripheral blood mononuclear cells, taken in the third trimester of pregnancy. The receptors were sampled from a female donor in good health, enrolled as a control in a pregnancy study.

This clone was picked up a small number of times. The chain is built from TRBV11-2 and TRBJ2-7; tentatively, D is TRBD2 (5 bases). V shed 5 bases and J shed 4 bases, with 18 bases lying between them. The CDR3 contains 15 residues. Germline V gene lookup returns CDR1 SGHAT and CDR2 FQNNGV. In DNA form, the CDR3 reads TGTGCCAGCAGCCTAGCTTCGCTGGGCCCATACGAGCAGTACTTC. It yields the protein CASSLASLGPYEQYF.

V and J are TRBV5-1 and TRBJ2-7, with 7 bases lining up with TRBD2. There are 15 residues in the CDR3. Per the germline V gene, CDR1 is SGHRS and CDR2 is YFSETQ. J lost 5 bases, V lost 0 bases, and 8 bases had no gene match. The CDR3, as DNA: TGCGCCAGCAGCTTGGGCGGGGGAAGGATCCACGAGCAGTACTTC. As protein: CASSLGGGRIHEQYF. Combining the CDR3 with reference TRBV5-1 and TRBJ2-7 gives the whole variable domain KAGVTQTPRYLIKTRGQQVTLSCSPISGHRSVSWYQQTPGQGLQFLFEYFSETQRNKGNFPGRFSGRQFSNSRSEMNVSTLELGDSALYLCASSLGGGRIHEQYFGPGTRLTVT.

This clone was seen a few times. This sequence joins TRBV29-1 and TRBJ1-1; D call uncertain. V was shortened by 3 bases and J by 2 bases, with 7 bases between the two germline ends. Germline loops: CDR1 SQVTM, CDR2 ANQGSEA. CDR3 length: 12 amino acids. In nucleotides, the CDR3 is TGCAGCGTTGACGGGTTCAACACTGAAGCTTTCTTT. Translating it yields CSVDGFNTEAFF.

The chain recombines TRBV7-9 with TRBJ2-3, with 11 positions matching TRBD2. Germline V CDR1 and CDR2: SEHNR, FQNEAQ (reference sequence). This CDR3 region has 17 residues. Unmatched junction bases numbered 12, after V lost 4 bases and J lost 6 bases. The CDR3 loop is CASSSKTSGDRRDTQYF. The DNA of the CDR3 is TGTGCCAGCAGCTCAAAGACTAGCGGGGACCGGCGGGATACGCAGTATTTT.

Here the CDR3 reads CASSPRQTSFYGYTF. The DNA for the CDR3 is TGTGCCAGCAGTCCCCGACAGACGTCGTTCTATGGCTACACCTTC. The genes are TRBV27 and TRBJ1-2, with D perhaps matching TRBD1 (5 bases). V was pared by 5 bases and J by 4 bases, with 17 bases between. The CDR3 runs to 15 residues. CDR1 and CDR2 (germline): MNHEY, SMNVEV (reference sequence).

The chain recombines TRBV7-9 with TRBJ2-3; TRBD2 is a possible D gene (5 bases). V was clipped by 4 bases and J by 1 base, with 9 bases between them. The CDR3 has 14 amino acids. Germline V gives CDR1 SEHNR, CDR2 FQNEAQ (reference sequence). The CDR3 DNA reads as TGTGCCAGCAGCTCCCCGGAGGGCACAGATACGCAGTATTTT. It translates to CASSSPEGTDTQYF.

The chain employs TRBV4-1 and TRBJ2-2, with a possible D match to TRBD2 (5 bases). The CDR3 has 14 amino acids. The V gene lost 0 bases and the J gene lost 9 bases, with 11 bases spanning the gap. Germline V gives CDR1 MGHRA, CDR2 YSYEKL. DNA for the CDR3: TGCGCCAGCAGCCAAGATCCTGACGGGAGGGAGCTGTTTTTT. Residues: CASSQDPDGRELFF.

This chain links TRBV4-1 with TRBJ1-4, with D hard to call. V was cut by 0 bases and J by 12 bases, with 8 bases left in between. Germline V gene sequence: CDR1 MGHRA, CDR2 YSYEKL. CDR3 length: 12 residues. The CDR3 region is CASSQDQRELFF. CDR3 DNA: TGCGCCAGCAGCCAAGATCAGAGGGAACTGTTTTTT.

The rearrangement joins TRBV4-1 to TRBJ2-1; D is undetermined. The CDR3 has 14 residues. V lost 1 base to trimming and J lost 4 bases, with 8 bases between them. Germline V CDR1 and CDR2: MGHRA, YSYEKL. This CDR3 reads CASSQGPGYNEQFF. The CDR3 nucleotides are TGCGCCAGCAGCCAAGGTCCCGGGTACAATGAGCAGTTCTTC.

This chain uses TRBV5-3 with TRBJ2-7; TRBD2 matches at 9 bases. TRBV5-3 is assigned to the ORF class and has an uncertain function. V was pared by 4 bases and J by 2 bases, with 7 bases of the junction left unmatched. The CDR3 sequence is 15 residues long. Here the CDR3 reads CARSGPSGAAYEQYF. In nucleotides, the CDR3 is TGTGCCAGAAGCGGACCTAGCGGGGCCGCCTACGAGCAGTACTTC.

CDR3 sequence reads: CASSVSQGNEKLFF. In nucleotides, the CDR3 is TGTGCCAGCAGCGTAAGCCAGGGAAATGAAAAACTGTTTTTT. The J gene is TRBJ1-4, the V gene TRBV9, with D possibly TRBD1 on 5 matching bases. Trimming took 1 base from V and 5 from J, leaving 9 bases between them. This CDR3 is built from 14 residues. Germline CDR1 and CDR2: SGDLS and YYNGEE.

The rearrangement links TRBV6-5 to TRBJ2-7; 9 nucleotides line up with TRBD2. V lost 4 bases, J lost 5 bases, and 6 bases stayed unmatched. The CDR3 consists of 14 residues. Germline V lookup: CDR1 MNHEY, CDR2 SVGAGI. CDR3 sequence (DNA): TGTGCCAGCAGTTCTAGCGGGACCGAGGACGAGCAGTACTTC. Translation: CASSSSGTEDEQYF.

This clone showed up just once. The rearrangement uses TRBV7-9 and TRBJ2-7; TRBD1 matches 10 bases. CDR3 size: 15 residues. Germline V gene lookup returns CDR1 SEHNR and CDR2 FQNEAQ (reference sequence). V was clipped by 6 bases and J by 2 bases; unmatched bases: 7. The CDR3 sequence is CASRPDRGKTYEQYF. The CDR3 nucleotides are TGTGCCAGCAGACCGGACAGGGGGAAGACCTACGAGCAGTACTTC.

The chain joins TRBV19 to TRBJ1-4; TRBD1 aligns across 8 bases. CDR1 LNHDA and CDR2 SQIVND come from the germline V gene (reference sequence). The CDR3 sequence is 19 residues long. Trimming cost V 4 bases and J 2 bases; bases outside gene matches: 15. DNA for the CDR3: TGTGCCAGTAGTAACCGGGACAGGACACTGTGGGCGACTAATGAAAAACTGTTTTTT. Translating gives CASSNRDRTLWATNEKLFF.

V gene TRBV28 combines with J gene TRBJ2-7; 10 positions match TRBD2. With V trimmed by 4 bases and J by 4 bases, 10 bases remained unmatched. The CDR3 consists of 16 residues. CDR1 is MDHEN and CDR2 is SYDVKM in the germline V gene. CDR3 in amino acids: CASSSERLAGQYEQYF. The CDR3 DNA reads TGTGCCAGCAGTTCAGAACGACTAGCGGGTCAATACGAGCAGTACTTC.

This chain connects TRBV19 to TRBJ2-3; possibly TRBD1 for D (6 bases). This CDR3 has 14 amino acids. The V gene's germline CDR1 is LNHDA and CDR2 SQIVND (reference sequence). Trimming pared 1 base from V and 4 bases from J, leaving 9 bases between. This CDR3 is CASSIVPGADTQYF. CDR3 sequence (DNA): TGTGCCAGTAGTATAGTCCCAGGGGCAGATACGCAGTATTTT.

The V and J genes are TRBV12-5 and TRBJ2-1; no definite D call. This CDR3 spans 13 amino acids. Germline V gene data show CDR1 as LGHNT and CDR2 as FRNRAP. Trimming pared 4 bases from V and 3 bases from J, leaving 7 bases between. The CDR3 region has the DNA TGTGCTAGTGGTTCCTCGGTCTACAATGAGCAGTTCTTC. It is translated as CASGSSVYNEQFF.

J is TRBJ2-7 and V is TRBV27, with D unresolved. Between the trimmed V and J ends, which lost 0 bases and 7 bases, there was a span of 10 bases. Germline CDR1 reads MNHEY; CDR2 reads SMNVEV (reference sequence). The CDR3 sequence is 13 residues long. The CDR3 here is CASSLSIRREQYF. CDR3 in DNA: TGTGCCAGCAGTTTATCGATTCGCCGGGAGCAGTACTTC.

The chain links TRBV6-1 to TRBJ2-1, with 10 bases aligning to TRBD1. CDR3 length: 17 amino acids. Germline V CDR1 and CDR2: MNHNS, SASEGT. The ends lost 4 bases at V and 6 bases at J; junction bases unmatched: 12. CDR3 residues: CASSGDRGGAGLNEQFF. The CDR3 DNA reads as TGTGCCAGCAGTGGGGACAGGGGAGGAGCGGGGCTCAATGAGCAGTTCTTC.

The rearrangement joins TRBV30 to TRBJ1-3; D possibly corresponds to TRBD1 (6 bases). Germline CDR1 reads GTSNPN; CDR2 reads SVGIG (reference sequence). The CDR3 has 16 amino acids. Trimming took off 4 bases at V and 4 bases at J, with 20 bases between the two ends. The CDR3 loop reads CAWIPPPGTSGNTIYF. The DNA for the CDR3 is TGTGCCTGGATACCCCCCCCAGGGACATCGGGAAACACCATATATTTT.

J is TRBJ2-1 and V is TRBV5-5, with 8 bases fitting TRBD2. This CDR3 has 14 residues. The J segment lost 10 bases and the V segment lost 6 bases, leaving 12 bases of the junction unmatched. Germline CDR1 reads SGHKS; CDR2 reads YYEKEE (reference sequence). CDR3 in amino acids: CASNHRGGAREQFF. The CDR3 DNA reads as TGTGCCAGCAACCACCGGGGGGGGGCTCGAGAGCAGTTCTTC.

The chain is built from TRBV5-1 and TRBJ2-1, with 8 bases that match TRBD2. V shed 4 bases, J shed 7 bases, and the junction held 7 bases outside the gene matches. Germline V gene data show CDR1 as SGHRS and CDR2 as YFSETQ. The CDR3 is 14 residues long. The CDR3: CASSARGGVNEQFF. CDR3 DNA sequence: TGCGCCAGCAGCGCTCGGGGGGGTGTTAATGAGCAGTTCTTC.

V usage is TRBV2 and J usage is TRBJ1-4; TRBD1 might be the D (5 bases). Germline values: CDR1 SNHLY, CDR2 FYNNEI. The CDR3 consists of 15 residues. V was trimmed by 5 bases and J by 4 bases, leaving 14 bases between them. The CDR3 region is CASSRGRTNNEKLFF. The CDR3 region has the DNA TGTGCCAGCAGTCGCGGACGGACAAATAATGAAAAACTGTTTTTT.

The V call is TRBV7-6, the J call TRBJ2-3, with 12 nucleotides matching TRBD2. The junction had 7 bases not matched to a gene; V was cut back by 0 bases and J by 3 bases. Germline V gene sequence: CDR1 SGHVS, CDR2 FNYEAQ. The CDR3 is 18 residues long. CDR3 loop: CASSLAMRLAGETDTQYF. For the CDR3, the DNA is TGTGCCAGCAGCTTAGCGATGAGACTAGCGGGAGAAACAGATACGCAGTATTTT.

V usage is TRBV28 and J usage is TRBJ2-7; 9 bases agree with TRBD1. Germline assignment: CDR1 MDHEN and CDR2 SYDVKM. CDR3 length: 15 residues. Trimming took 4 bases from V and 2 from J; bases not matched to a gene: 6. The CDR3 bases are TGTGCCAGCAGTTACTACGGGACAGGGACCTACGAGCAGTACTTC. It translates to CASSYYGTGTYEQYF.

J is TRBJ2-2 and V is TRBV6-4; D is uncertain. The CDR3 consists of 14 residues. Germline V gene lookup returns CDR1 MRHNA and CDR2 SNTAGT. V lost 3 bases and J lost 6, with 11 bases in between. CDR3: CASSEESEAGELFF. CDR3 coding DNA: TGTGCCAGCAGTGAGGAGTCAGAGGCCGGGGAGCTGTTTTTT.

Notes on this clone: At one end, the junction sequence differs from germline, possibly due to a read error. CDR3 DNA: TGTGCCAGCGGGGACCTAGCGGGGCCAGTTTTCTTC. Its protein is CASGDLAGPVFF. The genes are TRBV27 and TRBJ2-7; 9 nucleotides match TRBD2. This CDR3 comprises 12 residues. Germline-derived CDR1 and CDR2 are MNHEY and SMNVEV (reference sequence).